These T cell receptor beta chains were read from a single sample in a study of blood T cell repertoires in COVID-19. Assay used: immunoSEQ multiplex PCR; TCRdb lists only in-frame clones, some missing. The sample holds more than 110,000 clones, around 79% seen once. The sequencing sample was made of PBMCs or T cells enriched from blood (not recorded which). The receptor source for this set is a woman aged 45-59 years who had recovered from COVID-19. The CDR3 runs from the conserved cysteine through the conserved F or W. A D gene is named only where the DNA matches it firmly. Some rows have no size entry. The others give once, few or many, or a class for an expanded clone.

d_gene	abundance	v_gene	j_gene	CDR3nt	CDR3aa
NA	NA	TRBV18	TRBJ2-7	TGTGCCAGCTCACCCACCGGGTCATACGTCTACGAGCAGTACTTC	CASSPTGSYVYEQYF
NA	NA	TRBV7-3	TRBJ2-1	TGTGCCAGCAGCTTAACCAGGGACAATGAGCAGTTCTTC	CASSLTRDNEQFF
TRBD1	few	TRBV19	TRBJ1-1	TGTGCCAGTAGTATCGGACAGGTGAACACTGAAGCTTTCTTT	CASSIGQVNTEAFF
TRBD1	once	TRBV19	TRBJ1-5	TGTGCCAGTAGTACCACAGGGGGAGGACAGCCCCAGCATTTT	CASSTTGGGQPQHF
NA	NA	TRBV11-3	TRBJ2-5	TGTGCCAGCACGGCAGGGCGGGAGACCCAGTACTTC	CASTAGRETQYF
NA	NA	TRBV30	TRBJ2-7	TGTGTCTGGAGTCGCCAGGCAGTATCCTACGAGCAGTACTTC	CVWSRQAVSYEQYF
NA	NA	TRBV6-5	TRBJ2-7	TGTGCCAGCAGTCAGGACAGCTCCTACGAGCAGTACTTC	CASSQDSSYEQYF
NA	NA	TRBV9	TRBJ1-1	TGTGCCAGCAGCGTAGGAGGCAGGGAAAACACTGAAGCTTTCTTT	CASSVGGRENTEAFF
NA	NA	TRBV30	TRBJ1-4	TGTGCCTGGAGTCCTCGACAGGACCTTAATGAAAAACTGTTTTTT	CAWSPRQDLNEKLFF
NA	NA	TRBV3-1/TRBV3-2	TRBJ1-3	TGTGCCAGCAGCCAAGCAGGGTTCTCTGGAAACACCATATATTTT	CASSQAGFSGNTIYF
TRBD1	NA	TRBV5-5	TRBJ1-5	TGTGCCAGCAGCCCCACGGGACAGGGCTATCAGCCCCAGCATTTT	CASSPTGQGYQPQHF
NA	many	TRBV7-2	TRBJ2-7	TGTGCCAGCAGCCCAGTGCAGGGCTACGAGCAGTACTTC	CASSPVQGYEQYF
TRBD1	NA	TRBV11-3	TRBJ2-3	TGTGCCAGCAGCTTAGCGGGACAGGCGAGAGATACGCAGTATTTT	CASSLAGQARDTQYF
TRBD1	once	TRBV3-1/TRBV3-2	TRBJ1-1	TGTGCCAGCAGCCAAGTGGGACAGGGAGTAGCTTTCTTT	CASSQVGQGVAFF
NA	NA	TRBV19	TRBJ2-7	TGTGCCAGTAGCCAACAAGACAGGCCAATTGGGGGAGACGAGCAGTACTTC	CASSQQDRPIGGDEQYF
TRBD2	NA	TRBV28	TRBJ2-1	TGTGCCAGCAGTTTAATGACTAGCGGAAGGGGTGAGCAGTTCTTC	CASSLMTSGRGEQFF
NA	NA	TRBV3-1/TRBV3-2	TRBJ2-2	TGTGCCAGCAGCGAACGACAGGTCGGGGCCGGGGAGCTGTTTTTT	CASSERQVGAGELFF
NA	NA	TRBV19	TRBJ1-1	TGTGCCAGTAGTATATTTACAGGGATACGCACTGAAGCTTTCTTT	CASSIFTGIRTEAFF
TRBD1	NA	TRBV18	TRBJ1-5	TGTGCCAGCTCCCTCGGACAGGGAAATCAGCCCCAGCATTTT	CASSLGQGNQPQHF
NA	NA	TRBV10-3	TRBJ2-7	TGTGCCATCTCCTCCGGTGTGGAGTACGAGCAGTACTTC	CAISSGVEYEQYF
TRBD1	NA	TRBV28	TRBJ1-4	TGTGCCAGCAGTTCACCCCCGGGACAGGAGGATAGTGGTGAAAAACTGTTTTTT	CASSSPPGQEDSGEKLFF
TRBD2	NA	TRBV29-1	TRBJ2-2	TGCAGCGTTGCGCCGGGACTAGCGGGATCCGGGGAGCTGTTTTTT	CSVAPGLAGSGELFF
NA	few	TRBV9	TRBJ1-1	TGTGCCAGCAGCCCCCTTAGTGAGTTTAACACTGAAGCTTTCTTT	CASSPLSEFNTEAFF
NA	NA	TRBV29-1	TRBJ1-1	TGCAGCGGGACAGTGAGAACGAACACTGAAGCTTTCTTT	CSGTVRTNTEAFF
NA	NA	TRBV6-1	TRBJ1-2	TGTGCCAGCAGTGAACTTACCGGGAGCCCTTTCTATGGCTACACCTTC	CASSELTGSPFYGYTF
NA	NA	TRBV28	TRBJ1-2	TGTGCCAGCAGTGTGGGCCTCACAACCCCCTATGGCTACACCTTC	CASSVGLTTPYGYTF
NA	once	TRBV3-1/TRBV3-2	TRBJ2-3	TGTGCCAGCAGCCAAAGGGGTTTAGATACGCAGTATTTT	CASSQRGLDTQYF
TRBD1	NA	TRBV6-5	TRBJ1-6	TGTGCCAGCAGTTACTCCGACAGGGCCTCACCCCTCCACTTT	CASSYSDRASPLHF
TRBD1	few	TRBV19	TRBJ1-6	TGTGCCAGTAGTATTAAGACAGGGGGCATTTCACCCCTCCACTTT	CASSIKTGGISPLHF
NA	few	TRBV18	TRBJ1-1	TGTGCCAGCTCACCGAATAGGAGGGACACTGAAGCTTTCTTT	CASSPNRRDTEAFF
NA	few	TRBV5-1	TRBJ2-7	TGCGCCAGCAGCTTGGGGCCCCGGGACTCCTACGAGCAGTACTTC	CASSLGPRDSYEQYF
NA	NA	TRBV28	TRBJ1-6	TGTGCCAGCAGTGGATTAGGACAGCTCTCCCCGAGTTCCTATAATTCACCCCTCCACTTT	CASSGLGQLSPSSYNSPLHF
TRBD2	once	TRBV10-2	TRBJ2-7	TGCGCCAGCAGTGCCCAGACTAGCGGGGTCGAGCAGTACTTC	CASSAQTSGVEQYF
NA	NA	TRBV2	TRBJ1-5	TGTGCCAGCAGTCTTCCAGGGTTTGGCAATCAGCCCCAGCATTTT	CASSLPGFGNQPQHF
NA	once	TRBV7-9	TRBJ1-3	TGTGCCAGCAGCATAGGGACTACTGGAAACACCATATATTTT	CASSIGTTGNTIYF
TRBD1	NA	TRBV10-3	TRBJ2-3	TGTGCCATCGCCCGACAGGGACCTAGCACAGATACGCAGTATTTT	CAIARQGPSTDTQYF
NA	NA	TRBV29-1	TRBJ2-3	TGCAGCGGATACAGGAGCACAGATACGCAGTATTTT	CSGYRSTDTQYF
NA	NA	TRBV7-2	TRBJ1-2	TGTGCCAGCAGCTTAGCGGGGGGGGTCTATGGCTACACCTTT	CASSLAGGVYGYTF
NA	NA	TRBV9	TRBJ2-7	TGTGCCAGCAGCGTAGGCGGAGACGGATCCTACGAGCAGTACTTC	CASSVGGDGSYEQYF
NA	NA	TRBV10-2	TRBJ2-7	TGCGCCAGCAGTGAGTCAGGGGGCTACGAGCAGTACTTC	CASSESGGYEQYF
TRBD1	NA	TRBV10-3	TRBJ1-1	TGTGCCATCAGTACCGGGACAGGGGACACTGAAGCTTTCTTT	CAISTGTGDTEAFF
TRBD2	NA	TRBV28	TRBJ2-1	TGTGCCAGCAGTCAACTGGGCGGGGGGGGATACAATGAGCAGTTCTTC	CASSQLGGGGYNEQFF
TRBD1	NA	TRBV3-1/TRBV3-2	TRBJ1-1	TGTGCCAGCACCGCAACAGGGGCGAACACTGAAGCTTTCTTT	CASTATGANTEAFF
TRBD1	NA	TRBV11-3	TRBJ1-4	TGTGCCAGCAGCGAGAGGACAGGGCCTAATGAAAAACTGTTTTTT	CASSERTGPNEKLFF
TRBD1	NA	TRBV3-1/TRBV3-2	TRBJ1-4	TGTGCCAGCAGCCTGGGGACAGCTAATGAAAAACTGTTTTTT	CASSLGTANEKLFF
TRBD2	NA	TRBV29-1	TRBJ2-5	TGCAGCGTCAGACTAGCGGGGAAAGAGACCCAGTACTTC	CSVRLAGKETQYF
NA	NA	TRBV19	TRBJ1-5	TGTGCCAGTATCTCAGGACAAACATCTAGCAATCAGCCCCAGCATTTT	CASISGQTSSNQPQHF
TRBD1	NA	TRBV5-1	TRBJ2-1	TGCGCCAGCAGCCTCGGACAGGGAAACAATGAGCAGTTCTTC	CASSLGQGNNEQFF
TRBD2	NA	TRBV18	TRBJ2-3	TGTGCCAGCTCACCAATAGAGTCTAGCGGTAGCACAGATACGCAGTATTTT	CASSPIESSGSTDTQYF
TRBD1	once	TRBV4-1	TRBJ1-5	TGCGCCAGCAGCAGGGACAGGGGTGGTCAGCCCCAGCATTTT	CASSRDRGGQPQHF
NA	once	TRBV21-1	TRBJ1-5	TGTGCCAGCAGCAATCGATATCGATTAGATCAGCCCCAGCATTTT	CASSNRYRLDQPQHF
TRBD1	NA	TRBV11-2	TRBJ1-6	TGTGCCAGCAGGCAACAGGGGGCGGCTTCACCCCTCCACTTT	CASRQQGAASPLHF
NA	NA	TRBV25-1	TRBJ2-2	TGTGCCAGCAGGAAAGGGGGATCGAACACCGGGGAGCTGTTTTTT	CASRKGGSNTGELFF
TRBD2	NA	TRBV10-1	TRBJ2-3	TGCGCCAGCAGTGCTACTAGCGGGGGCCAAGATACGCAGTATTTT	CASSATSGGQDTQYF
NA	many	TRBV28	TRBJ1-2	TGTGCCAGCACCACGTGGGGGGACGATGGCTACACCTTC	CASTTWGDDGYTF